This T cell receptor beta chain derives from a study of control samples from healthy donors and cancer patients. Trimming left V 0 bases short and J 4 bases short, with 10 bases between. The CDR3 contains 14 residues. The germline V gene encodes CDR1 SGHNT and CDR2 YYREEE (reference sequence). The data were produced by immunoSEQ multiplex PCR, yet TCRdb's version contains in-frame clones alone and is incomplete. The table has tens of thousands of clones, 70% to 90% seen once. The rearrangement links TRBV5-4 to TRBJ1-1; no clear D. Sample: blood. This sequence was found in a man aged 55 to 70 in good health. DNA for the CDR3: TGTGCCAGCAGCTTGGAGGGAATAGGCACTGAAGCTTTCTTT. Translated: CASSLEGIGTEAFF.